The sequence of this TCR beta chain was determined in a study of T-cell reconstitution after alpha-beta-depleted transplantation in children. Trimming left V 4 bases short and J 9 bases short, with 19 bases between. The germline V gene has CDR1 MDHEN and CDR2 SYDVKM. This CDR3 comprises 16 residues. The TCRbeta library incorporated unique molecular identifiers. TCRdb processed the PCR reads anew with MiXCR; each CDR3 protein has one entry. The sample has approximately 520,000 distinct CDR3 sequences, 30% to 35% seen once. This chain uses TRBV28 with TRBJ1-6; D is possibly TRBD1 (6 bases). The sequences come from PBMCs from the stem cell graft donor, collected from the stem cell graft. The sequence derives from a human donor who donated a stem cell graft to a child with aplastic anemia. CDR3 sequence (DNA): TGTGCCAGCAGTTCTAGGGGGGACGGCCTTACTTCACCCCTCCACTTT. Translation gives CASSSRGDGLTSPLHF.